Sequencing of this T cell receptor beta chain was carried out in a study of monozygotic twins with inflammatory bowel disease. The CDR3 runs 15 residues. Germline lookup yields CDR1 SGDLS and CDR2 YYNGEE. Study-wide points: Patients with IBD had less TCRbeta diversity (inverse Simpson) than their healthy co-twins. Patient repertoires may carry noise from differing immunosuppressive treatments.

To note about this clonotype: The antigen remains unidentified.

For each CDR3 protein, TCRdb gives one entry from its re-call of the 5' RACE reads, without DNA. The sample totals fewer than 550,000 distinct CDR3 sequences. This chain joins TRBV9 and TRBJ2-7. The receptor's source is a human donor with ulcerative colitis or Crohn's disease, or a healthy co-twin of an affected twin (not recorded which). The sample was blood. CDR3 loop: CASSVDPDPSYEQYF.